This TCR beta chain originates from a study of cytotoxic CD8 clonotypes in ibrutinib-treated CLL. In the study overall: There were, on average, over 250,000 productive templates and 90,000 to 95,000 productive rearrangements per sample.

TCRdb's table, derived via immunoSEQ multiplex PCR, lists solely in-frame clones and lacks some. The sample has around 60,000 clones, roughly 57% seen once. The CDR3 is 14 amino acids. Germline values: CDR1 SGHVS, CDR2 FQNEAQ. Trimming took 6 bases from V and 2 from J; bases not matched to a gene: 5. The genes are TRBV7-8 and TRBJ2-7; TRBD2 matches at 9 bases. Material: PBMCs, obtained after 12 months of ibrutinib treatment. The sequence was obtained from a human donor with chronic lymphocytic leukemia. CDR3: CASSQLAGPYEQYF. The CDR3 region has the DNA TGTGCCAGCAGTCAACTAGCGGGCCCCTACGAGCAGTACTTC.